This T cell receptor (beta chain) was captured in a study of shared clonotypes between healthy human individuals. On the study more broadly: Aged 18 to 49, the donors were two women and a few men.

The assay was immunoSEQ multiplex PCR, and TCRdb's table has in-frame clones only and misses some. The sample gives some 2,500,000 clones, 90% to 95% of which show up once; around 0.4% is in the top ten. Between the trimmed V and J ends, which lost 6 bases and 1 base, there was a span of 6 bases. The CDR3 covers 11 residues. Looked up from germline, CDR1 is DFQATT and CDR2 is SNEGSKA (reference sequence). Comments on this clone: The identical CDR3 is also encoded by other nucleotide sequences in the sample.

V is TRBV20-1 and J is TRBJ1-1; D gene unclear. This sequence was found in a man younger than 30 in good health. Some clones in this sample may be carry-over from other donors' samples. Material: naive CD4+ T cells from PBMCs. Subset defined: CD45RA+ positively selected. CDR3 DNA sequence: TGCAGTGCAAGGTCGAACACTGAAGCTTTCTTT. Translating gives CSARSNTEAFF.